This TCR beta chain was identified during a study of blood T cell repertoires in COVID-19. Study information: The analysed material was cDNA or gDNA that came from T cells, B-cell-depleted T cells, or PBMCs.

The V and J ends lost 4 bases and 4 bases respectively, with 17 bases between them. CDR1 and CDR2 from the germline V gene are SGHNT and YYREEE (reference sequence). This CDR3 spans 15 amino acids. In the study's own analysis: The authors estimated nucleated cell counts from reference gene primer amplification. Only in-frame clones appear in the TCRdb table, and some are missing; sequencing was by immunoSEQ multiplex PCR. For V, J and clone size, that table is used; D and trimming come from the DNA. Of 100,000 to 120,000 clones listed, roughly 85% are singletons. The source of this sequence is a woman over 75 with acute or convalescent COVID-19. Sequences were obtained from peripheral blood. V gene TRBV5-4 combines with J gene TRBJ1-2; tentatively, D is TRBD1 (6 bases). CDR3 sequence reads: CASSQGTDSPYGYTF. In nucleotides, the CDR3 is TGTGCCAGCAGCCAGGGAACGGACAGCCCCTATGGCTACACCTTC.